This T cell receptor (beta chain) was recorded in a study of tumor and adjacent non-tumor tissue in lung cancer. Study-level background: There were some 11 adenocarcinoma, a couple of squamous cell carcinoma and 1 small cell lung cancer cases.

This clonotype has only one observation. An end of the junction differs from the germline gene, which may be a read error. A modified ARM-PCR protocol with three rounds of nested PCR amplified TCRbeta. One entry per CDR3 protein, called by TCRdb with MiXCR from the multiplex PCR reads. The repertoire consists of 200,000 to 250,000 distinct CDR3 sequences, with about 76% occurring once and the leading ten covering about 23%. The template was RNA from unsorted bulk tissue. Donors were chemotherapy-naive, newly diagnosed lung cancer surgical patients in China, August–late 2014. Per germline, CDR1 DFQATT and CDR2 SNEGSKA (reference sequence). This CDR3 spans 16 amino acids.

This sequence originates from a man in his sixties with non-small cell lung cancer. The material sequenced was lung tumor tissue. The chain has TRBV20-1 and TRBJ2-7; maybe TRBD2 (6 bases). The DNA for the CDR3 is TGTAGTGCTAGAGACTCGAGTAACGGGAGCTCCTACGAGCAGTACTTC. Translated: CSARDSSNGSSYEQYF.